This T cell receptor (beta chain) is from a study of shared clonotypes between healthy human individuals. Study-level results: Represented diversity, genetic and exposure-history alike, was limited by few donors. Unshared clonotypes carried lower generation probabilities than those common to all four donors. Naive subsets generally had larger estimated richness than memory subsets.

In its sample, this clone was seen a few times. What it binds is unknown. With 4 bases removed from V and 10 bases from J, the gap between germline ends came to 20 bases. Per germline, CDR1 MRHNA and CDR2 SNTAGT. The CDR3 spans 15 residues. Assay runs were performed at deep level. TCRdb keeps only in-frame clones here, not all; method: immunoSEQ multiplex PCR. The sample shows approximately 2.1 million clones, 90% to 95% of them seen only once. The sample taken for sequencing was naive CD4+ T cells from PBMCs. The subset denotes: CD45RA+ positively selected. The clonotype originates from a man aged 18 to 35 in good health. Some clones in this sample may be carry-over from other donors' samples. The chain is built from TRBV6-4 and TRBJ1-5; possibly TRBD1 for D (6 bases). The CDR3 loop reads CASSGPTGIRFPQHF. The CDR3 DNA sequence: TGTGCCAGCAGTGGCCCCACAGGGATTAGGTTTCCCCAGCATTTT.